The following is a TCR beta chain sequence with its context. As handled by the study authors: Counts of nucleated cells, estimated from reference gene primer amplification, were obtained. Sequenced by immunoSEQ multiplex PCR; TCRdb stores in-frame clones only, minus some. That table furnishes V, J and clone size, whereas the DNA furnished D and trimming. The sample has some 59,000 clones; 70% to 80% are singletons. The data are from a study of blood T cell repertoires in COVID-19. As for the study in general: Samples representing acute and convalescent COVID-19 were sourced from the United States, Italy and Spain. Nucleic acid was either cDNA or gDNA, and it came from T cells, B-cell-depleted T cells, or PBMCs.

The CDR3 runs 23 residues. CDR1 is LGHDT, CDR2 YNNKEL, per germline (reference sequence). Trimming shortened V by 3 bases and J by 0 bases, and 33 bases separated the two germline ends. The source material was peripheral blood. The genes are TRBV3-1 (or the pseudogene TRBV3-2) and TRBJ2-1; a weak D match, TRBD2 (8 bases). The origin of this receptor is a man older than 75 with active or convalescent COVID-19. The CDR3: CASSHTGVSGIRSNSSSYNEQFF. The CDR3 DNA sequence: TGTGCCAGCAGCCACACAGGGGTTAGCGGGATCCGTTCCAACTCGAGCTCCTACAATGAGCAGTTCTTC.